The T cell receptor (beta chain) under discussion was sequenced for a study of CXCR3-negative and CXCR3-positive naive CD8 T cells. The overall study: Some 150 million TRB reads were obtained in total, which works out to about 1.5 +/- 0.3 million per library. Points from the study as a whole: Comparison of naive cells showed more hydrophobic TRB CDR3s in CXCR3-positive than in CXCR3-negative naive cells. The study found that naive CXCR3-negative and CXCR3-positive cells shared TRBV-TRBJ usage, while memory cells differed. Diversity ran similarly high across both naive subsets but far lower in memory CD8+ cells.

In preparing the TRB cDNA libraries, 5' RACE with UMI labels was used. TCRdb reprocessed the 5' RACE reads; each CDR3 protein has one entry and no DNA is given. Found here are fewer than 7,000 distinct CDR3 sequences; the top ten clones hold about 2.4%. A note on this clonotype: Its cognate antigen is unknown.

CDR1 is SQVTM and CDR2 is ANQGSEA in the germline V gene. The CDR3 extends over 13 amino acids. The sample comprised naive CXCR3+ CD8+ T cells from blood. Subset of the sample: CD45RO-CCR7+CD27+CD95- naive CD8+ T cells expressing CXCR3 (TNR3+). The V and J genes are TRBV29-1 and TRBJ1-1; checking the TCRdb D call of TRBD1 is not possible without DNA. The receptor was isolated from a human donor in good health. Some clones in this sample may be carry-over from other donors' samples. The CDR3 loop reads CSALDSRNTEAFF.